The text below deals with one T cell receptor beta chain. The antigen it binds to is not known. The input lacks base qualities; no much larger clone sits a single base away. The immunoSEQ hsTCRB v3.0 assay was used at survey level resolution for TRB variable region sequencing. The target sequencing depth for TRB was about 40,000-55,000 T-cell genomes per sample. Pooled TRB libraries were sequenced on an Illumina MiSeq with a v3 150-cycle kit. The authors' analysis ran thus. Repertoire analysis was performed in R inside a reproducible Nextflow workflow that covered QC, data transformation and analysis. LymphoSeq2, an R package for exploring AIRR-Seq data, was used to implement the custom analyses. A few samples yielding fewer than 5000 total TRB sequences were excluded, leaving 150 to 200 analyzed HIV repertoires. Of the roughly 190 retained HIV repertoires, over 55 were collected before and under 150 after ART initiation. Each repertoire was downsampled to 5000 TRB nucleotide sequences, and summary statistics were averaged across 100 downsampling iterations. Only TRB sequences with CDR3 regions of at least seven amino acids were retained for analysis. Diversity was measured with a Shannon entropy-derived clonality score and the Gini coefficient. In the repertoire networks, any two of the top 5000 CDR3 amino acid sequences were connected whenever the two sequences differed by an edit distance of one. GLIPH2 predicted antigen specificity groups and MHC restriction for TRB CDR3 amino acid sequences. CDR3 amino acid sequences were matched against VDJdb and McPAS-TCR to flag known CMV, EBV, HIV or tissue antigen associations. Pre-ART, post-ART and control groups were compared with Wilcoxon signed-rank tests and Holm-Bonferroni correction. TCRdb re-hosts the immuneACCESS table, in-frame sequences only. Its copies lack some clones; in the studies checked, an unresolved V gene accounts for under half of them, and the cause for the rest is not known. V and J calls plus clone size are reproduced from that table; the DNA served to infer D and trimming. The sample table contains 25,000 to 30,000 clones; only one count was recorded for around 87% of them. The top ten clones comprise 3.5% to 5% of the sample.

Inclusion was restricted to participants for whom at least one PBMC sample before ART initiation and at least two post-ART samples were available. Every participant with HIV received treatment in the United States of America. Before DNA extraction, cryopreserved samples of about 1-10 million PBMC were thawed and washed. At the time of the earliest PBMC sample, participants with HIV were aged between about 23 and 55 years. Per participant, PBMC samples came from 1-4 timepoints prior to ART initiation and 2-8 timepoints following ART initiation, for a median of 7 samples. Serial HIV viral load, CD4+ T-cell count, ART history and demographic data were obtained for every participant. A Qiagen kit on a QIAcube was used to extract genomic DNA from unsorted PBMC, with samples processed in batches of 12. CDR1 and CDR2, per the germline V gene, are LGHNA and YSLEER. The germline ends are 16 bases apart after V is trimmed by 0 bases and J by 16 bases. Including cysteine and phenylalanine, the CDR3 has 13 amino acids. Only CDR3 DNA remains: 39 bases, in frame from the first base.

This record belongs to a study of long-term antiretroviral therapy in people with HIV (dated by TCRdb to the early 2020s). Background for the entire study: Collection of the earliest samples took place about a decade ahead of the 2015 WHO recommendation for immediate ART, at a time when ART was typically delayed until CD4 counts fell. A retrospective serial study tested whether ART initiation and durable HIV suppression were associated with changes in peripheral blood TRB repertoire composition and diversity. A total of 150 to 200 cryopreserved PBMC samples were contributed to the cohort by 30 adults with confirmed HIV infection, with samples collected serially over a mean of roughly six years (range 1-12). About 40% of the roughly 30 participants with HIV were female. Test extractions of a monoclonal T-cell line alongside some 35 polyclonal samples showed no cross-contamination during QIAcube processing. Overall results and qualifications from the work: Because PBMC availability was limited, only the TCR beta chain was sequenced, with no alpha chain pairing. Starting ART was linked to a significant rise in TRB diversity, yet even with long-term ART the diversity remained significantly lower than in transplant donor controls. The repertoire was dominated across all time points by expanded TRB clones identified before ART initiation, although this dominance was seen to fluctuate and to decrease in many PLHIV after ART. Because pre-ART samples had limited cell numbers, unsorted PBMC were profiled rather than sorted CD4+ and CD8+ T cells. CDR3 length ranges in HIV repertoires were narrower than in controls, and network structure suggested an antigen-experienced repertoire with only a slight naive shift after ART. The samples were dated from 2004 to 2017, and the ART regimens that were used may be less effective than current ART regimens. No data were available on ART adherence, viral resistance or therapy changes, limiting inferences about post-ART repertoire changes.

Sample: unsorted PBMCs, taken 0.5 years after starting antiretroviral therapy. The TCR sequence derives from a young woman with HIV. This sequence uses TRBV4-3 and TRBJ2-1, with a tentative D gene TRBD2 over 5 matching bases. The CDR3: CASSQDYSELVFF. The DNA reads TGCGCCAGCAGCCAAGATTACAGCGAACTAGTCTTCTTC.